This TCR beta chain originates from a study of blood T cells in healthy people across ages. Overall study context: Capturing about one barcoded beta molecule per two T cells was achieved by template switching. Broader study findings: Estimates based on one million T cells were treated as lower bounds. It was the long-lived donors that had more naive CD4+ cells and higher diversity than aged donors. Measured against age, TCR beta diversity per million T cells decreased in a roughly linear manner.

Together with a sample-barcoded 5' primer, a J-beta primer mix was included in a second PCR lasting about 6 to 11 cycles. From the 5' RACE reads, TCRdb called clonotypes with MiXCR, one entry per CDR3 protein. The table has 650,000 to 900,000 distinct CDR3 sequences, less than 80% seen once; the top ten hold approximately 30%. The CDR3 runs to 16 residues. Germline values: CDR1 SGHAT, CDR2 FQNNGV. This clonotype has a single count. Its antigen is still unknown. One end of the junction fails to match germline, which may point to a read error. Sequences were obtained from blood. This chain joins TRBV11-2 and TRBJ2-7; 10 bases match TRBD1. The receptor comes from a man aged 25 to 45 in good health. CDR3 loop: CASSKGQGKRFDELYF. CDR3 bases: TGTGCCAGCAGCAAGGGACAGGGGAAGAGGTTTGACGAGCTGTACTTC.